This T cell receptor (beta chain) was documented in a study of blood T cells in healthy people across ages. Findings and caveats of the study: Roughly linear age-related decline in beta diversity appeared, significant by age around 42.

A second PCR of 7 to 11 cycles used a sample-barcoded 5' primer and a J-beta primer mix. A template-switch adaptor containing 12 random nucleotides labeled each cDNA molecule. Each CDR3 protein gets one entry after TCRdb re-called the 5' RACE reads with MiXCR. Of around 1,500,000 distinct CDR3 sequences in the sample, roughly 28% were seen once. This clonotype was counted between two and nine times. The antigen is not known. V gave up 6 bases and J gave up 3 bases, with 19 bases separating them. Germline loops: CDR1 SGHTA, CDR2 FQGNSA. CDR3 length equals 16 residues. This receptor was obtained from a woman aged 25-40 years in good health. The sample was blood. The chain combines TRBV7-2 with TRBJ2-3, with D unresolved. The CDR3 DNA reads as TGTGCCAGCAGAGGTCCTCGCGGAGTGAGTACAGATACGCAGTATTTT. Its protein is CASRGPRGVSTDTQYF.